This T cell receptor beta chain emerged from a study of blood T cell repertoires in COVID-19. The overall study: Both acute and convalescent COVID-19 samples were obtained from the United States, Italy and Spain. Nucleic acid was either cDNA or gDNA, and it came from T cells, B-cell-depleted T cells, or PBMCs.

Original data processing: How many nucleated cells were present was estimated from reference gene primer amplification. Profiling relied on immunoSEQ multiplex PCR, and the TCRdb table lists in-frame clones only, not all of them. The V and J calls and clone size are taken from that table; D and trimming were inferred from the DNA. The sample carries roughly 170,000 clones, more than 75% recorded once. Sequencing was carried out using peripheral blood. This TCR came from a young woman who had recovered from COVID-19.

The CDR3 loop reads CASGLVGKRDEQFF. As DNA, the CDR3 is TGTGCTAGTGGTTTGGTAGGTAAGAGGGATGAGCAGTTCTTC. V usage is TRBV12-5 and J usage is TRBJ2-1, with a weak D call TRBD2 (5 bases). There are 14 residues in the CDR3. CDR1 and CDR2 (germline): LGHNT, FRNRAP. V lost 0 bases to trimming and J lost 8 bases, with 11 bases between them.